These 14 T cell receptor beta chains were all obtained from the same sample, sequenced in a study of cytomegalovirus exposure and HLA in healthy donors. The PCR was carried out with 60 Vbeta primers and 13 Jbeta primers. The protocol was immunoSEQ multiplex PCR, while the TCRdb copy is restricted to in-frame clones and leaves out a portion. This table holds some 110,000 clones. The sequencing sample was made of PBMCs. The receptors come from a man aged 35-49 years in good health and CMV-seropositive.

The V call is TRBV27, the J call TRBJ1-5, with D perhaps TRBD1 (5 bases). This CDR3 has 12 residues. Germline CDR1 reads MNHEY; CDR2 reads SMNVEV (reference sequence). Between the trimmed V and J ends, which lost 5 bases and 7 bases, there was a span of 9 bases. CDR3 region: CASSGPGQPQHF. Here the CDR3 DNA reads TGTGCCAGCAGTGGCCCAGGGCAGCCCCAGCATTTT.

J is TRBJ2-7 and V is TRBV7-2; 12 nucleotides agree with TRBD2. The V gene's germline CDR1 is SGHTA and CDR2 FQGNSA. CDR3 length: 15 amino acids. V was pared by 5 bases and J by 6 bases, with 8 bases of the junction left unmatched. CDR3 sequence: CASSPQLAGGSEQYF. CDR3 DNA sequence: TGTGCCAGCAGCCCCCAACTAGCGGGAGGTTCCGAGCAGTACTTC.

The genes are TRBV2 and TRBJ2-1, with 9 bases matching TRBD2. The V and J ends lost 7 bases and 9 bases, in that order; junction bases with no gene match: 13. The CDR3 totals 15 residues. Germline-derived CDR1 and CDR2 are SNHLY and FYNNEI. The CDR3 sequence is CASKVNSGSYGEQFF. The CDR3 DNA is TGTGCCAGCAAGGTCAATAGCGGGAGTTATGGTGAGCAGTTCTTC.

This chain links TRBV6-5 with TRBJ2-1; the D is unclear. Between the trimmed V and J ends, which lost 1 base and 6 bases, there was a span of 7 bases. Germline loops: CDR1 MNHEY, CDR2 SVGAGI. The CDR3 contains 13 residues. Here the CDR3 DNA reads TGTGCCAGCAGTTACTATTTAGCCAATGAGCAGTTCTTC. Its translation: CASSYYLANEQFF.

The chain recombines TRBV2 with TRBJ2-7, with D possibly matching TRBD2 (6 bases). The CDR3 totals 15 residues. Per germline, CDR1 SNHLY and CDR2 FYNNEI. The V end was cut by 6 bases, the J end by 5 bases, with 20 bases between. The CDR3 spells CASSHGTAGNNEQYF. The CDR3 DNA reads TGTGCCAGCAGCCATGGGACTGCCGGGAATAACGAGCAGTACTTC.

The chain uses TRBV7-9 and TRBJ1-1; 10 nucleotides agree with TRBD1. CDR1 and CDR2 from the germline V gene are SEHNR and FQNEAQ (reference sequence). This CDR3 region has 15 residues. With 5 bases clipped from V and 3 bases from J, the junction kept 6 bases outside the gene matches. The CDR3, as DNA: TGTGCCAGCAGCCCAGGACAGGGGGTTGACACTGAAGCTTTCTTT. It codes for CASSPGQGVDTEAFF.

The chain carries TRBV27 and TRBJ2-1; 9 bases fit TRBD1. The CDR3 is 14 amino acids. Germline loops: CDR1 MNHEY, CDR2 SMNVEV (reference sequence). V lost 4 bases, J lost 8 bases, and 6 bases stayed unmatched. In DNA form, the CDR3 reads TGTGCCAGCAGTTACAGGGGGCCCCACGATGAGCAGTTCTTC. Protein: CASSYRGPHDEQFF.

The CDR3 coding sequence is TGTGCCAGCAGCTCCTTAGCGGGAGGGCGAACTAGCACAGATACGCAGTATTTT. Protein sequence: CASSSLAGGRTSTDTQYF. V gene TRBV5-5 combines with J gene TRBJ2-3; 11 bases map to TRBD2. The CDR3 totals 18 residues. CDR1 and CDR2 (germline): SGHKS, YYEKEE (reference sequence). The junction had 9 bases not matched to a gene; V was cut back by 3 bases and J by 0 bases.

V usage is TRBV7-3 and J usage is TRBJ2-2; D is ambiguous. The germline V and J ends were trimmed by 2 bases and 6 bases, with 13 bases remaining between them. The CDR3 sequence is 15 residues long. Germline V gene lookup returns CDR1 SGHTA and CDR2 FQGTGA. The CDR3 is CASSLDVAAAGELFF. CDR3 coding DNA: TGTGCCAGCAGCTTAGATGTAGCCGCGGCCGGGGAGCTGTTTTTT.

V usage is TRBV28 and J usage is TRBJ1-5; maybe TRBD1 (5 bases). The CDR3 sequence is 15 residues long. Germline V lookup: CDR1 MDHEN, CDR2 SYDVKM. V lost 10 bases, J lost 4 bases, and 20 bases lay in between. The CDR3 sequence is CATITRSGANQPQHF. CDR3 nucleotides: TGTGCCACCATAACAAGGTCTGGGGCGAATCAGCCCCAGCATTTT.

About this clone itself: Other DNA sequences in this specimen translate into the identical CDR3. The genes are TRBV1 and TRBJ2-5; TRBD2 was called by the table and not checked on the DNA. TRBV1 corresponds to a pseudogene. The CDR3 extends over 13 amino acids. The chain's CDR3 is CTSSQLAGETQYF. In DNA form, the CDR3 reads TGCACCAGCAGCCAATTGGCCGGGGAGACTCAGTACTTC.

The chain recombines TRBV2 with TRBJ1-1; possibly TRBD1 for D (6 bases). V lost 6 bases and J lost 6, with 8 bases in between. Germline V CDR1 and CDR2: SNHLY, FYNNEI. The CDR3 has 11 residues. The CDR3 is CASRQGPEAFF. In DNA, the CDR3 is TGTGCCAGCAGGCAGGGGCCTGAAGCTTTCTTT.

V gene TRBV28 combines with J gene TRBJ2-4, with D possibly being TRBD1 (5 bases). The CDR3 is 13 amino acids. Trimming took 2 bases from V and 9 from J, leaving 11 bases between them. From germline, CDR1 is MDHEN and CDR2 SYDVKM. The CDR3 here is CASSLGAQFIQYF. The CDR3 region has the DNA TGTGCCAGCAGTTTAGGGGCCCAATTCATTCAGTACTTC.

Here the CDR3 reads CASSPRTSGGSDTQYF. The CDR3 bases are TGTGCCAGCAGCCCGCGGACTAGCGGGGGTTCAGATACGCAGTATTTT. V is TRBV5-8 and J is TRBJ2-3; 13 nucleotides agree with TRBD2. The V gene's germline CDR1 is SGHTS and CDR2 YDEGEE. With 4 bases clipped from V and 4 bases from J, the junction kept 6 bases outside the gene matches. CDR3 length: 16 residues.